What follows are 11 T cell receptor beta chains derived from one specimen sequenced in a study of early T cells in non-severe SARS-CoV-2 infection. Each CDR3 protein is one row after TCRdb ran MiXCR on the 5' RACE reads. The sample comprises roughly 65,000 distinct CDR3 sequences, 11% of which are singletons, and around 6.6% rests with the top ten. The specimen was whole blood. The origin of the receptors is an adult who was a healthcare worker with PCR-confirmed SARS-CoV-2 infection or an uninfected control (not recorded which).

This chain uses TRBV20-1 with TRBJ2-4, with 10 bases matching TRBD1. The CDR3 contains 15 residues. The germline gives CDR1 DFQATT, CDR2 SNEGSKA (reference sequence). Losses at the gene ends were 6 bases for V and 3 bases for J; bases not matched to a gene: 8. CDR3 coding DNA: TGCAGTGCAGTCGACAGGGGGCTTGTCAAAAACATTCAGTACTTC. This codes for CSAVDRGLVKNIQYF.

This clonotype was counted many times. The genes are TRBV12-3 or TRBV12-4 and TRBJ2-1, with a weak D call TRBD1 (5 bases). Trimming removed 3 bases at V and 3 bases at J, with 9 bases between. The CDR3 length is 14 residues. This CDR3 reads CASSFQGGYNEQFF. The CDR3, as DNA: TGTGCCAGCAGTTTTCAGGGTGGCTACAATGAGCAGTTCTTC.

The chain combines TRBV28 with TRBJ2-1, with 7 bases fitting TRBD2. V was pared by 1 base and J by 6 bases, with 9 bases of the junction left unmatched. Per germline, CDR1 MDHEN and CDR2 SYDVKM. The CDR3 has 16 amino acids. This CDR3 is CASSLFRAGEGNEQFF. For the CDR3, the DNA is TGTGCCAGCAGTTTATTTCGGGCGGGAGAGGGCAATGAGCAGTTCTTC.

This clonotype was seen repeatedly, ten times or more. This chain joins TRBV18 and TRBJ1-1, with D maybe TRBD1 (5 bases). Trimming stripped 3 bases from V and 0 bases from J, with 5 bases between. Looked up from germline, CDR1 is KGHSH and CDR2 is LQKENI. This CDR3 region has 13 residues. CDR3 protein: CASSPTVNTEAFF. The DNA for the CDR3 is TGTGCCAGCTCACCGACAGTGAACACTGAAGCTTTCTTT.

This clonotype turned up a few times. The CDR3 sequence is CASRAGLAGDEQFF. CDR3 coding DNA: TGTGCCAGCAGAGCTGGACTAGCGGGAGATGAGCAGTTCTTC. The chain carries TRBV12-3 or TRBV12-4 and TRBJ2-1; TRBD2 aligns across 13 bases. CDR3 length: 14 residues. Trimming removed 6 bases from V and 8 bases from J; junction bases left unmatched: 4.

This clonotype was counted at least ten times. The CDR3 here is CASSRGSGGSSYNEQFF. CDR3 DNA: TGTGCCAGCAGCCGGGGGAGCGGGGGGAGCTCCTACAATGAGCAGTTCTTC. The chain is built from TRBV7-9 and TRBJ2-1; 9 bases match TRBD2. The junction had 8 bases not matched to a gene; V was cut back by 5 bases and J by 0 bases. Germline CDR1 and CDR2: SEHNR and FQNEAQ (reference sequence). The CDR3 extends over 17 amino acids.

This clonotype was recorded at least ten times. The chain has TRBV28 and TRBJ2-1; D ambiguous. Trimming stripped 7 bases from V and 0 bases from J, with 19 bases between. This CDR3 is 17 amino acids long. In germline, CDR1 is MDHEN, CDR2 SYDVKM. DNA for the CDR3: TGTGCCAGCACCACCCTTGGTTTGCTGCCCTCCTACAATGAGCAGTTCTTC. Its protein product is CASTTLGLLPSYNEQFF.

The chain joins TRBV20-1 to TRBJ2-3, with D possibly TRBD2 on 6 matching bases. Trimming removed 4 bases at V and 2 bases at J, with 16 bases between. The CDR3 totals 15 residues. CDR1 is DFQATT and CDR2 is SNEGSKA in the germline V gene (reference sequence). DNA for the CDR3: TGCAGTGCTACTAGCGTCAGCCGTAACACAGATACGCAGTATTTT. This codes for CSATSVSRNTDTQYF.

This clonotype has at least ten counts. The chain has TRBV7-9 and TRBJ2-6; a weak D match, TRBD2 (5 bases). Germline CDR1 and CDR2: SEHNR and FQNEAQ (reference sequence). Trimming left V 10 bases short and J 10 bases short, with 8 bases between. The CDR3 loop spans 10 amino acids. The CDR3 DNA sequence: TGTGCCACCCGGGGTAACGTCCTGACTTTC. Its protein is CATRGNVLTF.

The table lists this clonotype with a few counts. The chain uses TRBV12-3 or TRBV12-4 and TRBJ1-4; D not certain. This CDR3 is 14 amino acids long. Deletions cut 3 bases from V and 2 bases from J, with 7 bases between. The CDR3 nucleotides are TGTGCCAGCAGTTTTAGTGGGACTAATGAAAAACTGTTTTTT. This sequence encodes CASSFSGTNEKLFF.

This clonotype was recorded a few times. This CDR3 reads CASSQDQGQGDEQFF. CDR3 DNA: TGTGCCAGCAGCCAAGATCAAGGGCAGGGGGATGAGCAGTTCTTC. V gene TRBV3-1 combines with J gene TRBJ2-1; 7 bases match TRBD1. Germline loops: CDR1 LGHDT, CDR2 YNNKEL (reference sequence). Losses at the gene ends were 0 bases for V and 8 bases for J; bases not matched to a gene: 7. The CDR3 runs 15 residues.